This T cell receptor (beta chain) was sequenced for a study of shared clonotypes between healthy human individuals (dated by TCRdb to about 2020). Looking at the study overall: The cohort comprised a couple of women and a few men aged 18 to 49 years. Blood TCR repertoires of five healthy adults were deeply sequenced to estimate repertoire size and the extent of clonotype sharing between individuals. To increase sequencing depth and limit assay-specific biases, different laboratories used diverse techniques to prepare libraries and sequence TCR repertoires. Leukapheresis yielded between about 0.94 and 8.9 billion PBMCs per donor. The paper as a whole reports these results and caveats: Pairwise subsampling indicated that sequencing depth was expected to affect the degree of clonotype sharing among donors. Sampling was restricted to blood, and TCR repertoires in tissue are likely to differ from TCR repertoires in blood. The small number of donors limited the genetic and exposure-history diversity represented.

This clone was found a few times. There is no known antigen for this receptor. Base qualities are not recorded, but no much larger clone differs from it by a single base. Donors were healthy HIV-negative adults with no recently reported acute infections or vaccinations. Only Caucasian adults living in Nashville, Tennessee, USA were represented among the donors. In the unsorted samples, around 81 million PBMCs were counted, and genomic DNA was extracted using the QIAamp DNA Blood Mini kit. Blood was obtained by leukapheresis, after which PBMCs were separated by Ficoll-Histopaque density gradient centrifugation and cryopreserved in liquid nitrogen vapor phase. For CDR1 and CDR2, the germline V gene (reference sequence) lists GTSNPN and SVGIG. From the cysteine up to the phenylalanine, the CDR3 has a length of 15 residues. The kept DNA is CDR3 alone, 45 bases in frame from the first base. V is cut back by 6 bases and J by 5 bases, with 6 bases in the junction unmatched.

TCR CDR3 regions were amplified from genomic DNA by multiplex PCR using the deep immunoSEQ assay. Genomic DNA extracted from each cell subset was distributed evenly over all wells of several immunoSEQ 96-well plates, and each plate served as one replicate. Each replicate PCR for unsorted PBMC received about 300 ng genomic DNA, equal to around 30,000 T cell genomes. Genomic DNA from unsorted PBMC was sequenced over ten immunoSEQ deep assay plates. Purified libraries were quantified with a Qubit 3.0 fluorometer, sized on a Bioanalyzer 2100, and re-quantified with the KAPA Library Quantification kit. Every immunoSEQ 96-well plate was sequenced on a dedicated single-read 150-cycle Illumina NextSeq 550 flow cell. Per the original workflow: Because the immunoSEQ output included only junctional sequences and no quality scores, the filtering could not be the same as the filtering used for full-length reads. Sequences were annotated with PyIR, a Python wrapper for IgBLAST v1.9, using IMGT germline references to assign V/J genes and CDR3. Any read was removed if the V/J assignment was weak (E-value above 1e-6), the CDR3 was missing, or the read contained stop codons, out-of-frame junctions, or ambiguous translated residues. V3J clonotypes were defined as sequences sharing the same inferred V gene, J gene, and CDR3 amino acid sequence. Percentage overlap between repertoires was calculated by dividing the number of shared unique clonotypes by the size of the smaller repertoire. Richness of each repertoire was evaluated using RTK rarefaction, the Chao1 estimator, and Recon v2.1 estimates of unobserved clonotypes. The immuneACCESS repertoire file appears here via TCRdb, limited to in-frame rearrangements. These files lack a portion of the clones; in checked studies, under half of the deficit traces to unresolved V genes, and the cause of the others is not known. V, J and clone size are taken as reported in that table, and D and trimming were inferred from the DNA itself. The sample table shows around 450,000 clones, and more than 75% are seen once. The leading ten clones occupy less than 15% of the sample.

This TCR was recovered from a middle-aged woman in good health. Some clones in this sample may be carry-over from other donors' samples. The V and J genes are TRBV30 and TRBJ1-6; TRBD1 lines up with 11 middle nucleotides. The specimen was PBMCs. The DNA reads TGTGCCTGCCCCGGACAGGGGGCCGATAATTCACCCCTCCACTTT. Translated, this is CACPGQGADNSPLHF.